Presented here are 32 T cell receptor beta chains from one specimen sequenced in a study of blood T cell repertoires in COVID-19. TCRdb's table, derived via immunoSEQ multiplex PCR, lists solely in-frame clones and lacks some. The repertoire holds tens of thousands of clones, with more than 80% as singletons. Material for sequencing was peripheral blood. All receptors derive from a middle-aged man with active or convalescent COVID-19.

This rearrangement joins TRBV29-1 to TRBJ2-1, with D tentatively TRBD1 (6 bases). V was clipped by 1 base and J by 2 bases, with 12 bases between them. The CDR3 is made up of 15 amino acids. From germline, CDR1 is SQVTM and CDR2 ANQGSEA. This chain's CDR3 is CSVEVRGLPYNEQFF. The CDR3 DNA reads TGCAGCGTTGAAGTAAGGGGGTTACCCTACAATGAGCAGTTCTTC.

The V gene is TRBV4-3, the J gene TRBJ1-2; D is unresolved. With 0 bases removed from V and 3 bases from J, the gap between germline ends came to 14 bases. The germline V gene encodes CDR1 LGHNA and CDR2 YSLEER. The CDR3 contains 16 residues. Written as DNA, the CDR3 is TGCGCCAGCAGCCAAGAAGTTGGAGTTGTTGACTATGGCTACACCTTC. This gives the protein CASSQEVGVVDYGYTF.

The chain has TRBV5-1 and TRBJ2-7, with 7 bases matching TRBD1. The CDR3 extends over 14 amino acids. J gave up 3 bases and V 3 bases, and 6 bases lay outside the gene matches. Per the germline V gene, CDR1 is SGHRS and CDR2 is YFSETQ. CDR3 bases: TGCGCCAGCAGCTCGGGACAGACTCTCTACGAGCAGTACTTC. As protein: CASSSGQTLYEQYF.

DNA for the CDR3: TGTGCCAGCAGCCAACACCGGGGTACGAATTCCTACGAGCAGTACTTC. Translation gives CASSQHRGTNSYEQYF. The V and J genes are TRBV3-1 (or the pseudogene TRBV3-2) and TRBJ2-7; D might be TRBD2 (5 bases). Germline CDR1 is LGHDT and CDR2 is YNNKEL (reference sequence). This CDR3 is 16 amino acids long. Trimming removed 2 bases from V and 1 base from J, with 15 bases in between.

The V call is TRBV18, the J call TRBJ1-5; tentatively, D is TRBD1 (5 bases). V was cut by 3 bases and J by 10 bases, with 19 bases left in between. The V gene's germline CDR1 is KGHSH and CDR2 LQKENI. The CDR3 is made up of 15 amino acids. The CDR3 region is CASSPSPGRTNPQHF. The CDR3 DNA is TGTGCCAGCTCACCGTCCCCGGGACGGACTAATCCCCAGCATTTT. Based on the CDR3 plus reference TRBV18 and TRBJ1-5, the full variable domain is NAGVMQNPRHLVRRRGQEARLRCSPMKGHSHVYWYRQLPEEGLKFMVYLQKENIIDESGMPKERFSAEFPKEGPSILRIQQVVRGDSAAYFCASSPSPGRTNPQHFGDGTRLSIL.

The J gene is TRBJ1-5, the V gene TRBV7-8, with 10 positions matching TRBD1. Germline V CDR1 and CDR2: SGHVS, FQNEAQ. V lost 6 bases to trimming and J lost 2 bases; unmatched junction nucleotides: 4. CDR3 length equals 15 residues. The CDR3 nucleotides read TGTGCCAGCAGTCGGACAGGGGGAGGCAATCAGCCCCAGCATTTT. Translated: CASSRTGGGNQPQHF.

On this clone itself: The junction does not match germline at one end; this may be a read error. The chain has TRBV14 and TRBJ1-1; D may be TRBD1 (5 bases). Per the germline V gene, CDR1 is SGHDN and CDR2 is FVKESK. The CDR3 has 11 amino acids. As DNA, the CDR3 is TGTGCCAGCAGCCAAGTGGGGCTTATCCTATTT. Translating gives CASSQVGLILF. The variable domain in full, with the rest retrieved from reference TRBV14 and TRBJ1-1, is EAGVTQFPSHSVIEKGQTVTLRCDPISGHDNLYWYRRVMGKEIKFLLHFVKESKQDESGMPNNRFLAERTGGTYSTLKVQPAELEDSGVYFCASSQVGLILFGQGTRLTVV.

V gene TRBV5-6 combines with J gene TRBJ1-5, with 7 bases aligning to TRBD1. CDR3 length: 15 amino acids. Germline CDR1 reads SGHDT; CDR2 reads YYEEEE. V was clipped by 0 bases and J by 7 bases; unmatched bases: 7. The CDR3 region is CASSLGPDRDQPQHF. DNA for the CDR3: TGTGCCAGCAGCTTGGGCCCCGACAGGGACCAGCCCCAGCATTTT. The entire variable domain, with the rest obtained from reference TRBV5-6 and TRBJ1-5, is as follows: DAGVTQSPTHLIKTRGQQVTLRCSPKSGHDTVSWYQQALGQGPQFIFQYYEEEERQRGNFPDRFSGHQFPNYSSELNVNALLLGDSALYLCASSLGPDRDQPQHFGDGTRLSIL.

The chain joins TRBV5-1 to TRBJ1-1, with 9 bases identical to TRBD1. The CDR3 has 14 amino acids. Germline loops: CDR1 SGHRS, CDR2 YFSETQ. V lost 6 bases and J lost 5; bases outside the gene matches: 8. CDR3 sequence: CASTQDRGWTEAFF. In nucleotides, the CDR3 is TGCGCCAGCACCCAAGACAGGGGGTGGACTGAAGCTTTCTTT. The variable domain in full, completed from reference TRBV5-1 and TRBJ1-1, reads KAGVTQTPRYLIKTRGQQVTLSCSPISGHRSVSWYQQTPGQGLQFLFEYFSETQRNKGNFPGRFSGRQFSNSRSEMNVSTLELGDSALYLCASTQDRGWTEAFFGQGTRLTVV.

The chain recombines TRBV24-1 with TRBJ2-3; D is perhaps TRBD1 (5 bases). CDR3 length: 15 amino acids. V was clipped by 5 bases and J by 3 bases, with 14 bases between them. Per the germline V gene, CDR1 is KGHDR and CDR2 is SFDVKD. CDR3 DNA sequence: TGTGCCACCAGTGGCAGCTGGGCAGGGACAGATACGCAGTATTTT. It is translated as CATSGSWAGTDTQYF.

CDR3 residues: CASSLGTDHLSGNTIYF. DNA of the CDR3: TGTGCCAGCAGCTTGGGGACAGACCATCTCTCTGGAAACACCATATATTTT. V is TRBV5-4 and J is TRBJ1-3; D is possibly TRBD1 (6 bases). Trimming removed 0 bases from V and 0 bases from J, with 13 bases in between. The CDR3 runs 17 residues. The germline gives CDR1 SGHNT, CDR2 YYREEE (reference sequence).

The rearrangement links TRBV10-3 to TRBJ2-7; a weak D match, TRBD2 (5 bases). V lost 4 bases and J lost 2, with 9 bases in between. There are 13 residues in the CDR3. Germline CDR1 and CDR2: ENHRY and SYGVKD. CDR3 residues: CAISAGVPYEQYF. CDR3 DNA sequence: TGTGCCATCAGTGCCGGGGTCCCCTACGAGCAGTACTTC.

V is TRBV2 and J is TRBJ2-3; tentatively, D is TRBD2 (5 bases). The germline V gene has CDR1 SNHLY and CDR2 FYNNEI. CDR3 length: 14 amino acids. V was clipped by 7 bases and J by 2 bases, with 13 bases between them. The CDR3 DNA sequence: TGTGCCAGCACCCTCAGGACTTACACAGATACGCAGTATTTT. Protein product: CASTLRTYTDTQYF.

The CDR3, as DNA: TGTGCCAGCAGTGACTCGTATTTCGGGGAAGCGGGAGATACAGATACGCAGTATTTT. Translated: CASSDSYFGEAGDTDTQYF. This chain connects TRBV6-4 to TRBJ2-3; 8 nucleotides match TRBD2. The CDR3 runs 19 residues. CDR1 is MRHNA, CDR2 SNTAGT, per germline. Trimming took 0 bases from V and 3 from J; bases not matched to a gene: 14.

This clone has just one count. The V call is TRBV5-6, the J call TRBJ1-1, with 7 nucleotides matching TRBD1. This CDR3 contains 15 residues. Per germline, CDR1 SGHDT and CDR2 YYEEEE. V trimming: 4 bases; J trimming: 7 bases; junction bases outside the gene matches: 13. CDR3 loop: CASSLYTTGFGEAFF. Written as DNA, the CDR3 is TGTGCCAGCAGCCTTTATACGACAGGGTTCGGTGAAGCTTTCTTT.

The chain has TRBV29-1 and TRBJ2-3; D possibly corresponds to TRBD1 (5 bases). The germline CDR1 and CDR2 sequences are SQVTM and ANQGSEA. V was shortened by 7 bases and J by 1 base, with 12 bases between the two germline ends. The CDR3 extends over 13 amino acids. The CDR3 is CSAPAQGTDTQYF. CDR3 in DNA: TGCAGCGCTCCTGCACAGGGCACAGATACGCAGTATTTT.

This chain connects TRBV5-4 to TRBJ2-1, with 11 nucleotides matching TRBD2. J lost 5 bases, V lost 0 bases, and 10 bases had no gene match. Looked up from germline, CDR1 is SGHNT and CDR2 is YYREEE (reference sequence). The CDR3 has 18 amino acids. The CDR3 loop reads CASSLAPPTSGNNNEQFF. The CDR3 bases are TGTGCCAGCAGCTTGGCGCCTCCGACTAGCGGGAACAACAATGAGCAGTTCTTC.

This clone was recorded a few times. CDR3 coding DNA: TGTGCCAGCAGTGAATCCCTAGCGGGAGGGAGGGGCACCGGGGAGCTGTTTTTT. It yields the protein CASSESLAGGRGTGELFF. V is TRBV2 and J is TRBJ2-2; 12 bases agree with TRBD2. V shed 2 bases, J shed 4 bases, and the junction held 8 bases outside the gene matches. This CDR3 region has 18 residues. Germline lookup yields CDR1 SNHLY and CDR2 FYNNEI.

This clone was seen a few times. This chain joins TRBV7-8 and TRBJ2-3; 7 bases line up with TRBD2. The J segment lost 7 bases and the V segment lost 5 bases, leaving 15 bases of the junction unmatched. There are 16 residues in the CDR3. The V gene's germline CDR1 is SGHVS and CDR2 FQNEAQ. The CDR3 is CASSNQRGLPANTQYF. Here the CDR3 DNA reads TGTGCCAGCAGCAATCAGCGGGGTCTACCCGCGAATACGCAGTATTTT.

The rearrangement joins TRBV28 to TRBJ2-1, with 14 bases matching TRBD2. Germline V CDR1 and CDR2: MDHEN, SYDVKM. V shed 7 bases, J shed 7 bases, and the junction held 6 bases outside the gene matches. The CDR3 consists of 15 residues. The CDR3 region is CASTSGLAGVNEQFF. CDR3 nucleotide sequence: TGTGCCAGCACTTCGGGACTAGCGGGAGTTAATGAGCAGTTCTTC.

The sample holds a few counts of this clone. The chain employs TRBV5-1 and TRBJ2-7; weak D call: TRBD2 (6 bases). The CDR3 is 12 amino acids. Germline V CDR1 and CDR2: SGHRS, YFSETQ. Trimming stripped 4 bases from V and 4 bases from J, with 9 bases between. The CDR3 is CASSAGRYEQYF. The CDR3 DNA reads as TGCGCCAGCAGCGCAGGGAGGTACGAGCAGTACTTC.

This chain uses TRBV5-6 with TRBJ1-1; D may be TRBD1 (5 bases). Germline loops: CDR1 SGHDT, CDR2 YYEEEE. V lost 3 bases and J lost 0, with 18 bases in between. The CDR3 is 17 amino acids. The CDR3 here is CASSWALGPLMNTEAFF. DNA for the CDR3: TGTGCCAGCAGCTGGGCCCTGGGGCCGCTTATGAACACTGAAGCTTTCTTT.

The chain has TRBV29-1 and TRBJ1-5; 9 bases match TRBD1. V shed 6 bases and J 6 bases; nucleotides not matched to a gene: 9. This CDR3 has 14 residues. The germline CDR1 and CDR2 sequences are SQVTM and ANQGSEA. The CDR3 DNA reads as TGCAGCGTAACTACAGGGGGCGGTGGTCAGCCCCAGCATTTT. The encoded protein is CSVTTGGGGQPQHF.

The V and J genes are TRBV6-2 or TRBV6-3 and TRBJ1-6; D is perhaps TRBD1 (6 bases). V lost 5 bases, J lost 4 bases, and 18 bases lay in between. The CDR3 contains 17 residues. The V gene's germline CDR1 is MNHEY and CDR2 SVGEGT. CDR3: CASSKTPRGLYNSPLHF. The CDR3 DNA is TGTGCCAGCAGTAAGACACCTAGGGGGTTATATAATTCACCCCTCCACTTT.

This chain joins TRBV5-1 and TRBJ2-7, with 11 bases matching TRBD2. V lost 2 bases to trimming and J lost 5 bases; unmatched junction nucleotides: 6. CDR3 length equals 15 residues. Germline V gives CDR1 SGHRS, CDR2 YFSETQ. CDR3 coding DNA: TGCGCCAGCAGCTTATTAGCGGGAGGGCCACACGAGCAGTACTTC. Protein sequence: CASSLLAGGPHEQYF.

The rearrangement links TRBV7-2 to TRBJ2-1; 9 bases align to TRBD2. CDR3 size: 15 residues. Trimming removed 4 bases from V and 4 bases from J; junction bases left unmatched: 5. From germline, CDR1 is SGHTA and CDR2 FQGNSA. The CDR3 loop reads CASSSQRGAYNEQFF. CDR3 coding DNA: TGTGCCAGCAGCTCCCAGCGGGGGGCTTACAATGAGCAGTTCTTC.

The chain is built from TRBV5-4 and TRBJ2-1; possible D gene TRBD1, 6 bases. The CDR3 totals 15 residues. Deletions cut 0 bases from V and 6 bases from J, with 13 bases between. Germline V gene sequence: CDR1 SGHNT, CDR2 YYREEE (reference sequence). CDR3 nucleotide sequence: TGTGCCAGCAGCTTGGATGGACAGCGATTCAATGAGCAGTTCTTC. Its translation: CASSLDGQRFNEQFF.

The V call is TRBV9, the J call TRBJ1-5; TRBD1 might be the D (6 bases). V gave up 4 bases and J gave up 0 bases, with 11 bases separating them. This CDR3 has 15 amino acids. Germline CDR1 reads SGDLS; CDR2 reads YYNGEE. For the CDR3, the DNA is TGTGCCAGCAGCCCAGGGGTGGCTAGCAATCAGCCCCAGCATTTT. Amino acids: CASSPGVASNQPQHF.

The genes are TRBV10-2 and TRBJ2-7, with D maybe TRBD1 (5 bases). The CDR3 has 15 amino acids. V dropped 6 bases and J dropped 4 bases, with 19 bases sitting between them. Germline CDR1 and CDR2: WSHSY and SAAADI. CDR3 sequence: CASSQPPGATYEQYF. The DNA for the CDR3 is TGCGCCAGCAGCCAACCCCCTGGGGCGACTTACGAGCAGTACTTC.

This chain connects TRBV4-3 to TRBJ1-2, with 10 bases that match TRBD1. The trim removed 0 bases at V and 0 bases at J, leaving 7 bases unmatched. The CDR3 has 18 amino acids. The germline CDR1 and CDR2 sequences are LGHNA and YSLEER. The CDR3 is CASSQEGGQGTANYGYTF. The CDR3 DNA is TGCGCCAGCAGCCAAGAGGGGGGACAGGGGACAGCTAACTATGGCTACACCTTC.

The chain links TRBV2 to TRBJ1-1; weak D call: TRBD1 (6 bases). CDR3 length: 13 residues. Germline-derived CDR1 and CDR2 are SNHLY and FYNNEI. The ends were cut back, 4 bases at V and 11 bases at J, with 17 bases in the middle. CDR3 nucleotide sequence: TGTGCCAGCAGTGTAGAACTCCGGGACAACGCTTTCTTT. Protein sequence: CASSVELRDNAFF.

The chain has TRBV18 and TRBJ1-4; D might be TRBD1 (6 bases). Per the germline V gene, CDR1 is KGHSH and CDR2 is LQKENI. The CDR3 consists of 15 residues. Trimming stripped 3 bases from V and 4 bases from J, with 12 bases between. CDR3 DNA: TGTGCCAGCTCACCGTCAGGGGAGGGTAATGAAAAACTGTTTTTT. It is translated as CASSPSGEGNEKLFF.